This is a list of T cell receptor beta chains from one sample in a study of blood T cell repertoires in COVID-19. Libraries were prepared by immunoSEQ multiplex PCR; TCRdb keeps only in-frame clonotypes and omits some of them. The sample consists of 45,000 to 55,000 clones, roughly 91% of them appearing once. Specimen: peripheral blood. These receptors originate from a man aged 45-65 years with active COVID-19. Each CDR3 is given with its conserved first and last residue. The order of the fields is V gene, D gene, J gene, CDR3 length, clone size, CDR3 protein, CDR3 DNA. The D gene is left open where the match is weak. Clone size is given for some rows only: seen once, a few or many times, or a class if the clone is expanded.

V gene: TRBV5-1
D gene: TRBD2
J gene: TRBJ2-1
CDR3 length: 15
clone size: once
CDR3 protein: CASSLETSIRNEQFF
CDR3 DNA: TGCGCCAGCAGCTTGGAGACTAGCATTAGGAATGAGCAGTTCTTC

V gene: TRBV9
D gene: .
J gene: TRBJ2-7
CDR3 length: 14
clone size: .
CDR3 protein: CASSGRSGLYEQYF
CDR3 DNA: TGTGCCAGCAGCGGACGGAGCGGGCTATACGAGCAGTACTTC

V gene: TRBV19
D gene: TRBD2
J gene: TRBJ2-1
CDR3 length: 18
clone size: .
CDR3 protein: CASSIVERTSGSRNEQFF
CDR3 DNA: TGTGCCAGTAGTATCGTGGAACGGACTAGCGGGAGTCGCAATGAGCAGTTCTTC

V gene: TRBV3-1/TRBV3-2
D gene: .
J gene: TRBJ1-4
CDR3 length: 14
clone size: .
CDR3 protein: CASSSRDTTEKLFF
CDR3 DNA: TGTGCCAGCAGCTCACGGGACACCACCGAAAAACTGTTTTTT

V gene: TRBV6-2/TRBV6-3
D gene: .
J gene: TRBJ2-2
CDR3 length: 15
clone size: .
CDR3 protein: CASSYSAANTGELFF
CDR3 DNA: TGTGCCAGCAGTTACTCAGCGGCGAACACCGGGGAGCTGTTTTTT

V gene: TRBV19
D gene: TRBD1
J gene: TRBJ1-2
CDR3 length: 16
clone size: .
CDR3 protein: CASKSGTGAPNYGYTF
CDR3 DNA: TGTGCCAGTAAATCGGGGACAGGGGCACCTAACTATGGCTACACCTTC

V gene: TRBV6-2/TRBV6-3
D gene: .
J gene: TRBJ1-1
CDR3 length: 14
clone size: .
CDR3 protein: CASSAFQGNTEAFF
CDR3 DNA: TGTGCCAGCAGTGCGTTTCAGGGGAACACTGAAGCTTTCTTT

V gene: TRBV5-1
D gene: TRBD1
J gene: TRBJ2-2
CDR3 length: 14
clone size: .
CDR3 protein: CASSLVQGAGELFF
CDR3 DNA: TGCGCCAGCAGCTTGGTCCAGGGGGCCGGGGAGCTGTTTTTT

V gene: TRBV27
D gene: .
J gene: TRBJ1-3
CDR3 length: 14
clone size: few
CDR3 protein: CASGSRVSGNTIYF
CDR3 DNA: TGTGCCAGCGGAAGCAGGGTCTCTGGAAACACCATATATTTT

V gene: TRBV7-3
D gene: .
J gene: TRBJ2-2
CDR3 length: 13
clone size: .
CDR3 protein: CASSSRVTGELFF
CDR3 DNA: TGTGCCAGCAGCTCGCGGGTGACCGGGGAGCTGTTTTTT

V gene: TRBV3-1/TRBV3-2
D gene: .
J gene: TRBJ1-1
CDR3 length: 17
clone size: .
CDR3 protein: CASSQDLVSGMNTEAFF
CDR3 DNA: TGTGCCAGCAGCCAAGATTTGGTCTCAGGGATGAACACTGAAGCTTTCTTT

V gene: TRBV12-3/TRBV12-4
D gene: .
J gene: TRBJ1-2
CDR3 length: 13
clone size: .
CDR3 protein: CASTLGGGYGYTF
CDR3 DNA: TGTGCCAGCACCCTAGGGGGTGGCTATGGCTACACCTTC

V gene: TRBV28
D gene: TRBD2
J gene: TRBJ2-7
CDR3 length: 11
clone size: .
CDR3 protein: CASMGGHEQYF
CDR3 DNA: TGTGCCAGCATGGGAGGGCACGAGCAGTACTTC

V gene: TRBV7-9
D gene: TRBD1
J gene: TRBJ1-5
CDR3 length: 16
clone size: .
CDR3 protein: CASSPGTGTLNQPQHF
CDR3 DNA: TGTGCCAGCAGCCCAGGGACAGGGACTCTAAACCAGCCCCAGCATTTT

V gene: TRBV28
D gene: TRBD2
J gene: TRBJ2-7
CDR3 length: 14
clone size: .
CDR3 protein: CASSPLAGIYEQYF
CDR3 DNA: TGTGCCAGCAGTCCACTAGCGGGAATCTACGAGCAGTACTTC

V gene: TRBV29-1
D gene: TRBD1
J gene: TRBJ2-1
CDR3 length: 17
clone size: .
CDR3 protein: CSVEDQAGGRSYNEQFF
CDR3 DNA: TGCAGCGTTGAAGATCAGGCAGGGGGCAGGTCCTACAATGAGCAGTTCTTC

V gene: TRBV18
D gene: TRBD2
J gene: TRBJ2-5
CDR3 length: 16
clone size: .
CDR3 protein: CASSPAASGSQETQYF
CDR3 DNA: TGTGCCAGCTCACCTGCGGCTAGCGGGTCGCAAGAGACCCAGTACTTC

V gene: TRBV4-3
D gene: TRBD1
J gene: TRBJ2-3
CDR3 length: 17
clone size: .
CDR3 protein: CASSQDPPGGSTDTQYF
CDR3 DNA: TGCGCCAGCAGCCAAGACCCCCCAGGGGGAAGTACAGATACGCAGTATTTT

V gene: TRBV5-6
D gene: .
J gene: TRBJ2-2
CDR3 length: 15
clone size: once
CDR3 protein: CASSLDRPNSGELFF
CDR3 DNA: TGTGCCAGCAGCTTGGACAGGCCGAACAGTGGGGAGCTGTTTTTT

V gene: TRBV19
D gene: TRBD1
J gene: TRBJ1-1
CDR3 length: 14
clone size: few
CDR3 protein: CASTTDRSNTEAFF
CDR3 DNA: TGTGCCAGTACAACGGACAGGTCGAACACTGAAGCTTTCTTT

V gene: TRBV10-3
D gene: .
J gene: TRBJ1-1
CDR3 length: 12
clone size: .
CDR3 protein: CAISVAGTEAFF
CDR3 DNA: TGTGCCATCAGCGTGGCAGGCACTGAAGCTTTCTTT

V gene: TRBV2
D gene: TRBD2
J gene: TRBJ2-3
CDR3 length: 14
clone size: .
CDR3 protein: CASIGTTVADTQYF
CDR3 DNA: TGTGCCAGCATAGGGACTACGGTTGCAGATACGCAGTATTTT

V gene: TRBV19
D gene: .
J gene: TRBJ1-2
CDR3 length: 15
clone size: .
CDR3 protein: CASSIGLNSNYGYTF
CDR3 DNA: TGTGCCAGTAGTATAGGGCTGAATTCTAACTATGGCTACACCTTC

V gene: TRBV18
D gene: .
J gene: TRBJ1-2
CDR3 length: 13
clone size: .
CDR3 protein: CASSPTEGLGYTF
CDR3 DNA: TGTGCCAGCTCACCGACAGAAGGGCTTGGCTACACCTTC

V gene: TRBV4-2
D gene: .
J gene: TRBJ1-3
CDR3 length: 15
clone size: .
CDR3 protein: CASSQELLVSVTIYF
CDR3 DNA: TGTGCCAGCAGCCAAGAATTATTGGTATCGGTGACCATATATTTT

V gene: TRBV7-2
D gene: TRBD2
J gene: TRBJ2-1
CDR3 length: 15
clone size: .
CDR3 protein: CASSLSSGGAYEQFF
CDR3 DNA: TGTGCCAGCAGCTTAAGTAGCGGGGGGGCGTATGAGCAGTTCTTC

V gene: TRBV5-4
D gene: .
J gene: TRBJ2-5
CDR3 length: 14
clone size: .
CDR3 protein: CASSPGGREETQYF
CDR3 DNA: TGTGCCAGCAGCCCGGGGGGCCGGGAAGAGACCCAGTACTTC

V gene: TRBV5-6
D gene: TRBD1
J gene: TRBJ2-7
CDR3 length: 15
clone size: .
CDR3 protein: CASSSETGFLYEQYF
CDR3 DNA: TGTGCCAGCAGTTCCGAGACAGGGTTTCTCTACGAGCAGTACTTC

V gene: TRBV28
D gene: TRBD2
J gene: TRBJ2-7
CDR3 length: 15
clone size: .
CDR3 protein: CASSSGGGGSYEQYF
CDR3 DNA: TGTGCCAGCAGCTCCGGTGGGGGGGGCTCCTACGAGCAGTACTTC

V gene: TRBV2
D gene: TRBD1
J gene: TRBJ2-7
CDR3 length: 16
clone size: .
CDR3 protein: CASSEGSGTGAYEQYF
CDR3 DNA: TGTGCCAGCAGTGAAGGATCCGGGACAGGGGCCTACGAGCAGTACTTC

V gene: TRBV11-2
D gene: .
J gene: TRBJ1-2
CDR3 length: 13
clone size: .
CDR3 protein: CASSGQTNYGYTF
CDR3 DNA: TGTGCCAGCAGCGGACAGACTAACTATGGCTACACCTTC

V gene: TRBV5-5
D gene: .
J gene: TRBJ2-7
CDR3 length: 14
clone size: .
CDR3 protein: CASSFSGLTREQYF
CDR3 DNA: TGTGCCAGCAGCTTCTCCGGTCTTACTCGCGAGCAGTACTTC

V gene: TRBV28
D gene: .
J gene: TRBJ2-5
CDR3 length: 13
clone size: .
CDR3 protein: CASSLWGRGTQYF
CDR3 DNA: TGTGCCAGCAGTTTATGGGGAAGGGGGACCCAGTACTTC

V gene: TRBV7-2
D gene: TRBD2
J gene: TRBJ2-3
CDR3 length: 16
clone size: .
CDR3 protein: CASSSQSLAGTHTQYF
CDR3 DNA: TGTGCCAGCAGCTCCCAGTCACTAGCGGGAACCCATACGCAGTATTTT

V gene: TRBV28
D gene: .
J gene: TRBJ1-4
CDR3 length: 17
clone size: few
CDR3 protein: CASSLIDSFGTNEKLFF
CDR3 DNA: TGTGCCAGCAGTTTAATAGACAGCTTCGGGACTAATGAAAAACTGTTTTTT

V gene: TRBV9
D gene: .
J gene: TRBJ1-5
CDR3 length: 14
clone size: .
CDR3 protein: CASSVGGVNQPQHF
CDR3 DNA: TGTGCCAGCAGCGTAGGGGGCGTCAATCAGCCCCAGCATTTT

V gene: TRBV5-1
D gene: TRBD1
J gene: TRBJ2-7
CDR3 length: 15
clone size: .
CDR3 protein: CASSSTGTGLYEQYF
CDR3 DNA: TGCGCCAGCAGCTCAACCGGGACAGGACTCTACGAGCAGTACTTC

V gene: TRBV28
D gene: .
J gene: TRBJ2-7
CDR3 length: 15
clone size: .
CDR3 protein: CASSLTSTGSYEQYF
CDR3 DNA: TGTGCCAGCAGTTTAACATCGACAGGAAGCTACGAGCAGTACTTC

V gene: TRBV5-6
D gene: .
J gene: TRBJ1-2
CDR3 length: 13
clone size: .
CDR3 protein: CASSLGPRGGYTF
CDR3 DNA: TGTGCCAGCAGCTTGGGGCCTAGAGGTGGCTACACCTTC

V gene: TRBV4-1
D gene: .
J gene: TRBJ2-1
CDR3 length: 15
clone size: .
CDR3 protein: CASSQETPTNNEQFF
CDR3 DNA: TGCGCCAGCAGCCAAGAAACCCCAACAAACAATGAGCAGTTCTTC

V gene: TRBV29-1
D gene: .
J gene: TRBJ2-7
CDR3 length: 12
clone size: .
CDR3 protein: CSVGELWAEQYF
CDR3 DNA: TGCAGCGTTGGGGAGCTTTGGGCGGAGCAGTACTTC

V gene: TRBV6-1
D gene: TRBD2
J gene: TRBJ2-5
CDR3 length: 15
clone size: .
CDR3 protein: CASSELAGRQETQYF
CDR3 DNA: TGTGCCAGCAGTGAACTAGCGGGCCGTCAAGAGACCCAGTACTTC